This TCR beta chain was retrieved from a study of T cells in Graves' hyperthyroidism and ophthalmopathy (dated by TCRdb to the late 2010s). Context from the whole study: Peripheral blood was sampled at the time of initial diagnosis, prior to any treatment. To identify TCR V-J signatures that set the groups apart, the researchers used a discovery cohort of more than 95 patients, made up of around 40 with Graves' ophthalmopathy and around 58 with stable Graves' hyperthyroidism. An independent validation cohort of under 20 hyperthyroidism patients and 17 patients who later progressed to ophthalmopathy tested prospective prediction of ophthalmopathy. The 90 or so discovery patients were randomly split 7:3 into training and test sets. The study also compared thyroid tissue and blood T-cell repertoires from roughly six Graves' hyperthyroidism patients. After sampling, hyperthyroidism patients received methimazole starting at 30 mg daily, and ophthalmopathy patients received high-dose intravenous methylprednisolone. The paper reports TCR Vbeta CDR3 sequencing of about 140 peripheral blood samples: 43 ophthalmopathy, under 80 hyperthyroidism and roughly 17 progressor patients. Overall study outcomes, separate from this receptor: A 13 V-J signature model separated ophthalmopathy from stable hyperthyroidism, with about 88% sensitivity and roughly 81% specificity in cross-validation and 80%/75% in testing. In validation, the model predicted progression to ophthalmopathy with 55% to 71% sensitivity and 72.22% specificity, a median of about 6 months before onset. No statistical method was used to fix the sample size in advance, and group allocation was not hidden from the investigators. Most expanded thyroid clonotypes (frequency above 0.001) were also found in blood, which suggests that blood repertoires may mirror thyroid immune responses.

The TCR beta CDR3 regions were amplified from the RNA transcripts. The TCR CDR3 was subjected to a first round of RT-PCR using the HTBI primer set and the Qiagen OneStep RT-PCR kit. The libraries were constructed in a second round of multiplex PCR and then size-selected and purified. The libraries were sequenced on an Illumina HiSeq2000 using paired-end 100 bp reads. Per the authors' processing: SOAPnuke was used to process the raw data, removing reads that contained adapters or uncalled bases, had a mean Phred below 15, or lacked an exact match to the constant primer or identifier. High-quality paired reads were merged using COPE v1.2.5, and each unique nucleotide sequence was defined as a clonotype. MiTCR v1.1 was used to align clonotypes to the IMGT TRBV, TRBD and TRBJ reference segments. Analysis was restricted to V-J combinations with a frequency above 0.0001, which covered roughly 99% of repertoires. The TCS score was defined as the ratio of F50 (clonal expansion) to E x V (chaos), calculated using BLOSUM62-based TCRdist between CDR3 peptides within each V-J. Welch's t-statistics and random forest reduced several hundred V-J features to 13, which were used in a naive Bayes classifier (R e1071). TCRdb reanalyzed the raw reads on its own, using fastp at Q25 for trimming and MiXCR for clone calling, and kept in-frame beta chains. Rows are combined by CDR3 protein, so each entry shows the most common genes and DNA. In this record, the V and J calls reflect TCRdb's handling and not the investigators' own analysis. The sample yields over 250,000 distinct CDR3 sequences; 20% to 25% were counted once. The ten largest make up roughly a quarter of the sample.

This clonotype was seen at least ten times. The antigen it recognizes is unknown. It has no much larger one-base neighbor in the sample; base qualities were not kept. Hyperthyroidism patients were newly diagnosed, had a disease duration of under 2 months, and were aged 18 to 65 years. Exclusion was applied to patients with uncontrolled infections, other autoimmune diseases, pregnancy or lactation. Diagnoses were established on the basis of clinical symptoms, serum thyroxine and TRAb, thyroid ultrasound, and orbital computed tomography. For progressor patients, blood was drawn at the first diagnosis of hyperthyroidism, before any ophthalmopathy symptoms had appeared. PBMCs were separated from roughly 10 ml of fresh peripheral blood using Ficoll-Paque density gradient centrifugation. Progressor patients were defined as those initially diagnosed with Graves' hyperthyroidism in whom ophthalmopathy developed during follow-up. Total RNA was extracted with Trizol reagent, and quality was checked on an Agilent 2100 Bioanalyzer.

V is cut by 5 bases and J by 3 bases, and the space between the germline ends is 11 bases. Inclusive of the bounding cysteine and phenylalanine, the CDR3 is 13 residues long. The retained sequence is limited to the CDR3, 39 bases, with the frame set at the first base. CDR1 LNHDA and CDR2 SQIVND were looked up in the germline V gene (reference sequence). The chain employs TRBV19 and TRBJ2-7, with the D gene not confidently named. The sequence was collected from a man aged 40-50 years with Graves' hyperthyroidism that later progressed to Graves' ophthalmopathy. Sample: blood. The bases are TGTGCCAGTAGTGCCTACTTCGACTACGAGCAGTACTTC. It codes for CASSAYFDYEQYF.